This TCR beta chain was profiled in a study of T cell changes during pregnancy in multiple sclerosis. CDR3 length: 15 residues. J lost 8 bases, V lost 2 bases, and 7 bases had no gene match. Generated by immunoSEQ multiplex PCR, the TCRdb table keeps only in-frame clones and is missing some. The sample lists 58,000 or so clones; around 90% were seen once. The chain carries TRBV23-1 and TRBJ1-4, with TRBD1 identical over 8 bases. TRBV23-1 falls under the ORF class, with uncertain function. The receptor's source is a female donor with multiple sclerosis, enrolled in a pregnancy study. This sample comprised CD4+ T cells from peripheral blood mononuclear cells, obtained in the third trimester of pregnancy. Here the CDR3 reads CASSQLRQGYEKLFF. Here the CDR3 DNA reads TGCGCCAGCAGTCAACTGAGACAGGGGTACGAAAAACTGTTTTTT.